This TCR beta chain comes out of a study of blood T cells in healthy people across ages. Study context: With template switching, about one barcoded beta molecule was captured per two T cells. Study-wide findings and caveats: Estimated diversity across one million T cells was deemed an underestimate.

A second PCR, run for roughly 7 to 11 cycles, used a sample-barcoded 5' primer plus a J-beta primer mix. Each CDR3 protein is one row after TCRdb ran MiXCR on the 5' RACE reads. The data show roughly 1,300,000 distinct CDR3 sequences, around 59% seen once. J gave up 1 base and V 10 bases, and 5 bases lay outside the gene matches. The CDR3 has 13 residues. Of note for this clonotype: Its specificity is not known.

Donors were systemically healthy Caucasian individuals from Russia aged about 6 to 95 years. The receptor was derived from a man aged 18 to 30 in good health. The J gene is TRBJ2-5, the V gene TRBV12-3 or TRBV12-4, with TRBD2 identical over 8 bases. Specimen: blood. Here the CDR3 reads CATRAGGQETQYF. In nucleotides, the CDR3 is TGTGCCACCAGGGCGGGGGGCCAAGAGACCCAGTACTTC.